This TCR beta chain was captured by sequencing in a study of shared clonotypes between healthy human individuals. Study-wide context: Per donor, CD8 memory used one plate, CD8 naive used two, CD4 memory used three and CD4 naive used three. Study observations and caveats: An expected dependence of interdonor clonotype sharing on sequencing depth was noted.

On this clone: Antigen unknown.

After removal of 4 bases from V and 2 bases from J, the junction contained 4 bases not matched to a gene. This CDR3 is built from 16 residues. Germline V gene data show CDR1 as SNHLY and CDR2 as FYNNEI. Evenly divided among several immunoSEQ plates was the genomic DNA of each subset. TCRdb's copy holds only in-frame clones and misses some; the assay was immunoSEQ multiplex PCR. In the table there are over a million clones, roughly 95% of which are singletons. This clonotype originated in a man younger than 45 in good health. The V gene is TRBV2, the J gene TRBJ2-6; 8 bases align to TRBD1. Sequencing was performed on naive CD4+ T cells sorted from blood. Subset in this sample: CD45RA+ positively selected. CDR3 sequence (DNA): TGTGCCAGCAGTGGGGCAGGGGGCACTGGGGCCAACGTCCTGACTTTC. Its translation is CASSGAGGTGANVLTF.